Following are 20 T cell receptor beta chains from one sample sequenced in a study of T-cell memory formation after mild COVID-19. TCRdb passed the 5' RACE reads through MiXCR, listing each CDR3 protein once. This repertoire shows approximately 480,000 distinct CDR3 sequences, 18% found once; its top ten account for 9% to 15%. The material sequenced was PBMCs or a T cell subset sorted from them (not recorded which). Receptors originate from an adult woman who had mild COVID-19 (a few samples of this study predate the infection). Cell type and time point are not known.

The V call is TRBV20-1, the J call TRBJ1-1; D is ambiguous. Germline CDR1 is DFQATT and CDR2 is SNEGSKA (reference sequence). CDR3 length: 14 amino acids. V dropped 3 bases and J dropped 12 bases, with 23 bases sitting between them. The DNA of the CDR3 is TGCAGTGCTAGCAAGGACGCTGGGCATGGGGAATCTTTCTTT. It encodes CSASKDAGHGESFF.

This clonotype was picked up many times. The chain couples TRBV7-2 to TRBJ2-1, with D possibly being TRBD1 (5 bases). The CDR3 has 14 amino acids. Germline V lookup: CDR1 SGHTA, CDR2 FQGNSA. V was pared by 4 bases and J by 10 bases, with 17 bases between. CDR3 protein: CASSSSHKGLEQFF. The CDR3, as DNA: TGTGCCAGCAGCTCTTCCCACAAGGGGTTGGAGCAGTTCTTC.

The sample holds many counts of this clonotype. The chain is built from TRBV7-2 and TRBJ2-1, with unresolved D. The V end was cut by 5 bases, the J end by 10 bases, with 18 bases between. The CDR3 consists of 14 residues. Germline V gene lookup returns CDR1 SGHTA and CDR2 FQGNSA. The CDR3 here is CASSPSLRSGEQFF. The CDR3 nucleotides are TGTGCCAGCAGCCCTTCGTTGCGGTCTGGCGAGCAGTTCTTC.

The chain combines TRBV7-9 with TRBJ2-7, with 8 nucleotides matching TRBD1. CDR3 length: 16 amino acids. V gave up 1 base and J gave up 3 bases; unmatched junction bases: 8. Germline V CDR1 and CDR2: SEHNR, FQNEAQ (reference sequence). CDR3 residues: CASSLDSPGGVYEQYF. CDR3 DNA: TGTGCCAGCAGCTTAGATAGTCCAGGGGGCGTCTACGAGCAGTACTTC. Complete variable domain (other parts from reference TRBV7-9 and TRBJ2-7): DTGVSQNPRHKITKRGQNVTFRCDPISEHNRLYWYRQTLGQGPEFLTYFQNEAQLEKSRLLSDRFSAERPKGSFSTLEIQRTEQGDSAMYLCASSLDSPGGVYEQYFGPGTRLTVT.

This sequence joins TRBV5-1 and TRBJ2-5; 7 positions match TRBD1. The CDR3 runs to 15 residues. The ends lost 4 bases at V and 2 bases at J; junction bases unmatched: 8. Germline V gives CDR1 SGHRS, CDR2 YFSETQ. CDR3 nucleotides: TGCGCCAGCAGCACAGGGACAGCTACTCAAGAGACCCAGTACTTC. Protein: CASSTGTATQETQYF.

This clonotype was detected a few times. In nucleotides, the CDR3 is TGTGCCTGGAGTTCGAGAACTTCACCCCTCCACTTT. Amino acids: CAWSSRTSPLHF. The V call is TRBV30, the J call TRBJ1-6; D remains unclear. This CDR3 is built from 12 residues. Germline CDR1 and CDR2: GTSNPN and SVGIG (reference sequence). V lost 2 bases, J lost 9 bases, and 8 bases lay in between.

This clonotype was recorded a few times. The chain employs TRBV15 and TRBJ2-6, with 8 bases that match TRBD1. V lost 2 bases and J lost 2; bases outside the gene matches: 2. The CDR3 totals 16 residues. The germline V gene encodes CDR1 LNHNV and CDR2 YYDKDF (reference sequence). For the CDR3, the DNA is TGTGCCACCAGCAGAATGACAGGGGCTGGGGCCAACGTCCTGACTTTC. This codes for CATSRMTGAGANVLTF.

This rearrangement joins TRBV5-5 to TRBJ2-7, with TRBD1 matching 7 bases. Looked up from germline, CDR1 is SGHKS and CDR2 is YYEKEE (reference sequence). J lost 6 bases, V lost 5 bases, and 14 bases had no gene match. This CDR3 is built from 15 residues. The CDR3 bases are TGTGCCAGCAGTCCTTGGACAGGAGAGGATGGCGAGCAGTACTTC. It is translated as CASSPWTGEDGEQYF. Based on the CDR3 plus reference TRBV5-5 and TRBJ2-7, the full variable domain is DAGVTQSPTHLIKTRGQQVTLRCSPISGHKSVSWYQQVLGQGPQFIFQYYEKEERGRGNFPDRFSARQFPNYSSELNVNALLLGDSALYLCASSPWTGEDGEQYFGPGTRLTVT.

This clonotype was counted only a few times. The chain joins TRBV6-5 to TRBJ2-7, with TRBD2 as a possible D gene (5 bases). CDR1 MNHEY and CDR2 SVGAGI come from the germline V gene. The CDR3 is made up of 13 amino acids. The V end was cut by 6 bases, the J end by 2 bases, with 11 bases between. The DNA of the CDR3 is TGTGCCAGCAGACTAGACGGGACCTACGAGCAGTACTTC. Translation: CASRLDGTYEQYF.

This clonotype appeared a few times. V gene TRBV5-1 combines with J gene TRBJ2-3; 7 nucleotides line up with TRBD2. The CDR3 loop spans 15 amino acids. CDR1 SGHRS and CDR2 YFSETQ come from the germline V gene. After removal of 6 bases from V and 0 bases from J, the junction contained 7 bases not matched to a gene. CDR3 amino acids: CASKRRDYSTDTQYF. The CDR3 bases are TGCGCCAGCAAAAGACGGGACTATAGCACAGATACGCAGTATTTT.

The table lists this clonotype with many counts. CDR3 DNA sequence: TGTGCCAGCAGTTTCGGCAGGGGGGAGACCCAGTACTTC. Translation: CASSFGRGETQYF. The rearrangement uses TRBV12-3 or TRBV12-4 and TRBJ2-5, with 7 nucleotides matching TRBD1. J lost 5 bases, V lost 3 bases, and 3 bases had no gene match. The CDR3 has 13 amino acids.

The rearrangement links TRBV20-1 to TRBJ2-5; 13 bases are a match to TRBD2. The CDR3 has 16 residues. CDR1 and CDR2 from the germline V gene are DFQATT and SNEGSKA (reference sequence). Trimming removed 1 base from V and 1 base from J; junction bases left unmatched: 3. CDR3 bases: TGCAGTGCTAGAGGGGGACTAGCGGGGTCCCAAGAGACCCAGTACTTC. This encodes CSARGGLAGSQETQYF.

CDR3 nucleotides: TGTGCCAGCAGCTTCCCTAGCGGGATGATCGCTCTTAGCACAGATACGCAGTATTTT. It yields the protein CASSFPSGMIALSTDTQYF. V and J are TRBV7-9 and TRBJ2-3; TRBD2 matches at 9 bases. Trimming at V came to 3 bases and at J to 0 bases, leaving 13 bases not matched to a gene. There are 19 residues in the CDR3. Germline assignment: CDR1 SEHNR and CDR2 FQNEAQ (reference sequence). Filled out from reference TRBV7-9 and TRBJ2-3, the complete variable domain reads DTGVSQNPRHKITKRGQNVTFRCDPISEHNRLYWYRQTLGQGPEFLTYFQNEAQLEKSRLLSDRFSAERPKGSFSTLEIQRTEQGDSAMYLCASSFPSGMIALSTDTQYFGPGTRLTVL.

V is TRBV20-1 and J is TRBJ2-7; the match to TRBD2 covers 8 bases. The J segment lost 7 bases and the V segment lost 4 bases, leaving 12 bases of the junction unmatched. Germline-derived CDR1 and CDR2 are DFQATT and SNEGSKA (reference sequence). The CDR3 is 14 residues long. DNA for the CDR3: TGCAGTGCTACCGGGGGGGATATCCTACGGGAGCAGTACTTC. Translated: CSATGGDILREQYF.

The chain employs TRBV6-5 and TRBJ2-7, with D uncertain. V was clipped by 5 bases and J by 0 bases, with 14 bases between them. The CDR3 consists of 15 residues. Germline V gene data show CDR1 as MNHEY and CDR2 as SVGAGI. CDR3: CASSPSGASSYEQYF. CDR3 nucleotide sequence: TGTGCCAGCAGTCCTTCCGGAGCCAGCTCCTACGAGCAGTACTTC.

This clonotype was observed at least ten times. The chain joins TRBV7-9 to TRBJ2-5, with TRBD1 identical over 7 bases. The length of the CDR3 is 14 residues. The V gene's germline CDR1 is SEHNR and CDR2 FQNEAQ (reference sequence). Trimming at V came to 3 bases and at J to 2 bases, leaving 3 bases not matched to a gene. The CDR3 nucleotides are TGTGCCAGCAGCTTCTCAGGGGGACAAGAGACCCAGTACTTC. Protein product: CASSFSGGQETQYF.

A remark on this clonotype: Its ends do not fully match the called genes, so a read error is possible. J is TRBJ2-1 and V is TRBV7-7, with 7 bases fitting TRBD1. Germline loops: CDR1 SSHAT, CDR2 FNYEAQ (reference sequence). CDR3 length: 14 amino acids. In DNA, the CDR3 is TGTGCTAGCAGCCCATCCAGACAGGGAAGTGAGCAGTTCTTC. Translation gives CASSPSRQGSEQFF.

This clonotype has more than one count but fewer than ten. This sequence joins TRBV7-2 and TRBJ1-6; no definite D call. The CDR3 covers 12 residues. The V end was cut by 6 bases, the J end by 6 bases, with 6 bases between. Germline-derived CDR1 and CDR2 are SGHTA and FQGNSA. CDR3 nucleotide sequence: TGTGCCAGCAGTCCGGCTAATTCACCCCTCCACTTT. Translated: CASSPANSPLHF.

The chain employs TRBV6-1 and TRBJ1-5; D gene ambiguous. The CDR3 runs to 13 residues. V was trimmed by 6 bases and J by 4 bases, leaving 10 bases between them. The germline gives CDR1 MNHNS, CDR2 SASEGT. The CDR3 DNA sequence: TGTGCCAGCAGGGGTAGCATTAATCAGCCCCAGCATTTT. Amino acid sequence: CASRGSINQPQHF.

This clonotype was detected a few times. This rearrangement joins TRBV7-9 to TRBJ2-7; 7 bases agree with TRBD1. Unmatched junction bases numbered 8, after V lost 0 bases and J lost 6 bases. The CDR3 covers 15 residues. Germline V CDR1 and CDR2: SEHNR, FQNEAQ (reference sequence). CDR3 amino acids: CASSLAGTGAGEQYF. Written as DNA, the CDR3 is TGTGCCAGCAGCTTAGCGGGAACAGGGGCGGGCGAGCAGTACTTC.